The rows below give T cell receptor beta chains drawn from one sample of a study of regulatory T cells in long-lasting Graves disease. TCRdb reanalysed the multiplex PCR reads using MiXCR and keeps one entry per CDR3 protein. The sample has over 450,000 distinct CDR3 sequences, 9.5% to 15% seen once; the top ten hold around 9.3%. The data also belong to a second study, concerning T cells in Graves' hyperthyroidism and ophthalmopathy.

Sequences were derived from peripheral blood mononuclear cells (PBMCs), sampled at new diagnosis, from a patient treated with antithyroid drugs. The receptors shown here come from a young woman with Graves disease. CDR3s include the opening cysteine and the closing phenylalanine or tryptophan. A D gene is named only where the DNA matches it firmly. Size is stated for part of the rows, as once, few or many counts, or as a class when the clone is expanded.

CDR3,DNA,V,D,size,J
CASTIGGYNEQFF,TGTGCCAGCACCATTGGTGGTTACAATGAGCAGTTCTTC,TRBV28,NA,many,TRBJ2-1
CASSLDRLAEYEQYF,TGTGCCAGCAGCTTAGATCGGTTGGCGGAATACGAGCAGTACTTC,TRBV11-3,NA,NA,TRBJ2-7
CASSFRGTGGSYNEQFF,TGTGCCAGCAGCTTCCGTGGTACCGGTGGTTCCTACAATGAGCAGTTCTTC,TRBV7-4,NA,many,TRBJ2-1
CASSLGREGYNEQFF,TGTGCCAGCAGTTTAGGTCGGGAGGGATACAATGAGCAGTTCTTC,TRBV27,TRBD2,many,TRBJ2-1
CASSLDRISSYNEQFF,TGTGCCAGCAGCTTAGACAGGATAAGCTCCTACAATGAGCAGTTCTTC,TRBV7-2,NA,many,TRBJ2-1
CSANMGLAGRYEQYF,TGCAGTGCTAACATGGGACTAGCGGGACGCTACGAGCAGTACTTC,TRBV20-1,TRBD2,many,TRBJ2-7
CASSQGYEGGNTEAFF,TGTGCCAGCAGCCAAGGCTATGAGGGAGGGAACACTGAAGCTTTCTTT,TRBV14,NA,NA,TRBJ1-1
CASSFFPGQGADTQYF,TGTGCCAGCAGTTTTTTCCCGGGACAGGGGGCAGATACGCAGTATTTT,TRBV28,TRBD1,many,TRBJ2-3
CASSRWDFSAHHEQYF,TGTGCCAGCAGTCGGTGGGACTTCTCGGCTCACCACGAGCAGTACTTC,TRBV2,NA,many,TRBJ2-7
CASSLTSSGGYTF,TGTGCCAGCAGCTTAACCAGCTCAGGCGGCTACACCTTC,TRBV5-5,NA,many,TRBJ1-2
CASSEEILGKSYNEQFF,TGTGCCAGCAGTGAAGAGATTCTGGGTAAATCCTACAATGAGCAGTTCTTC,TRBV2,NA,many,TRBJ2-1
CASSWDNNEQFF,TGTGCCAGCAGCTGGGACAACAATGAGCAGTTCTTC,TRBV7-9,NA,many,TRBJ2-1
CSARWAGTYNEQFF,TGCAGTGCCCGTTGGGCGGGTACGTACAATGAGCAGTTCTTC,TRBV20-1,NA,many,TRBJ2-1
CASSQMGQLNTGELFF,TGTGCCAGCAGCCAGATGGGACAATTGAACACCGGGGAGCTGTTTTTT,TRBV14,NA,NA,TRBJ2-2
CASRIAGEVYEQYF,TGTGCCAGCAGGATAGCGGGAGAGGTCTACGAGCAGTACTTC,TRBV28,TRBD2,many,TRBJ2-7
CASSFTGADTQYF,TGTGCCAGCAGCTTTACGGGAGCAGATACGCAGTATTTT,TRBV5-6,NA,many,TRBJ2-3
CASSEVRTSNTEAFF,TGTGCCAGCAGTGAAGTGAGGACTTCGAACACTGAAGCTTTCTTT,TRBV6-1,NA,many,TRBJ1-1
CASSTVPRGGELFF,TGTGCCAGCAGTACAGTTCCGAGGGGCGGGGAGCTGTTTTTT,TRBV12-3/TRBV12-4,NA,NA,TRBJ2-2
CASSLSQEETQYF,TGTGCCAGCAGCTTATCCCAGGAAGAGACCCAGTACTTC,TRBV11-2,NA,many,TRBJ2-5
CSARDRRGSTYEQYF,TGCAGTGCTAGAGATCGGCGGGGGTCGACCTACGAGCAGTACTTC,TRBV20-1,TRBD2,many,TRBJ2-7
CASSQVAGKGEQFF,TGCGCCAGCAGCCAAGTAGCGGGGAAGGGTGAGCAGTTCTTC,TRBV4-1,TRBD2,many,TRBJ2-1
CASSLIQGSNEQFF,TGTGCCAGCAGCCTGATACAGGGATCCAATGAGCAGTTCTTC,TRBV9,NA,few,TRBJ2-1
CASKNVGGMGTEAFF,TGTGCCAGCAAAAATGTCGGGGGTATGGGCACTGAAGCTTTCTTT,TRBV3-1,NA,many,TRBJ1-1
CASSPRRSNTEAFF,TGTGCCAGCAGCCCCCGACGGTCCAACACTGAAGCTTTCTTT,TRBV5-5,NA,NA,TRBJ1-1
CASSLRRELNEQFF,TGTGCCAGCAGCTTAAGGAGGGAGTTGAATGAGCAGTTCTTC,TRBV7-2,NA,many,TRBJ2-1
CSAQGLAPQTGEQFF,TGCAGTGCTCAAGGACTAGCGCCCCAAACCGGTGAGCAGTTCTTC,TRBV20-1,TRBD2,NA,TRBJ2-1
CASSLDSGANYGYTF,TGTGCCAGCAGCTTAGACTCGGGTGCTAACTATGGCTACACCTTC,TRBV7-9,NA,many,TRBJ1-2
CASSLGARTENTEAFF,TGCGCCAGCAGCTTGGGCGCCAGGACGGAGAACACTGAAGCTTTCTTT,TRBV5-1,NA,many,TRBJ1-1
CASSFDPAALDETQYF,TGTGCCAGCAGCTTCGATCCAGCGGCGTTAGATGAGACCCAGTACTTC,TRBV7-2,NA,NA,TRBJ2-5
CASSISLGRGGRGAFF,TGTGCCAGCAGTATAAGCTTGGGACGGGGGGGCCGGGGAGCTTTCTTT,TRBV2,NA,NA,TRBJ1-1
CASSVGTGGYNSPLHF,TGTGCCAGCAGTGTCGGGACAGGGGGTTATAATTCACCCCTCCACTTT,TRBV25-1,TRBD1,NA,TRBJ1-6
CSARVSGSTYNEQFF,TGCAGTGCTAGAGTTAGCGGGAGTACCTACAATGAGCAGTTCTTC,TRBV20-1,TRBD2,NA,TRBJ2-1
CASSFSAGGTYEQYF,TGTGCCAGCAGTTTTTCAGCGGGAGGTACCTACGAGCAGTACTTC,TRBV28,TRBD2,many,TRBJ2-7
CSASHSHSGNTIYF,TGCAGTGCTAGTCACAGTCACTCTGGAAACACCATATATTTT,TRBV20-1,NA,many,TRBJ1-3
CASSLSGPRDTQYF,TGTGCCAGCAGTTTAAGTGGGCCAAGGGATACGCAGTATTTT,TRBV27,NA,NA,TRBJ2-3
CASSPFSGRTNYEQYF,TGTGCCAGCAGCCCATTTAGCGGGAGGACAAACTACGAGCAGTACTTC,TRBV14,TRBD2,NA,TRBJ2-7
CASSQWGLPYNEQFF,TGCGCCAGCAGCCAATGGGGACTACCATACAATGAGCAGTTCTTC,TRBV4-1,TRBD2,few,TRBJ2-1
CASSQNWRLAGDYEQYF,TGCGCCAGCAGCCAAAATTGGAGGCTAGCGGGAGACTACGAGCAGTACTTC,TRBV5-1,TRBD2,NA,TRBJ2-7
CASSLFLSDNTGELFF,TGTGCCAGCAGCTTATTCTTGTCCGATAATACCGGGGAGCTGTTTTTT,TRBV7-8,NA,many,TRBJ2-2
CATGDPAGGAYNEQFF,TGTGCCACCGGTGACCCGGCGGGAGGTGCCTACAATGAGCAGTTCTTC,TRBV24-1,TRBD2,NA,TRBJ2-1
CASSAHRDRGTYEQYF,TGTGCCAGCAGCGCGCACCGGGACAGGGGTACCTACGAGCAGTACTTC,TRBV9,TRBD1,NA,TRBJ2-7
CASHFYTEAFF,TGTGCCAGCCACTTTTACACTGAAGCTTTCTTT,TRBV6-1,NA,many,TRBJ1-1
CASSPNRVTRGYTF,TGTGCCAGCAGCCCGAACAGGGTCACTAGAGGCTACACCTTC,TRBV9,NA,many,TRBJ1-2
CASSSPPRALNGYTF,TGTGCCAGCAGTTCGCCCCCCAGGGCCCTCAATGGCTACACCTTC,TRBV28,NA,few,TRBJ1-2
CSALAGNTGELFF,TGCAGCGCCCTAGCGGGGAACACCGGGGAGCTGTTTTTT,TRBV29-1,TRBD2,many,TRBJ2-2
CSVRDSGAHGYTF,TGCAGCGTACGGGACTCCGGAGCCCATGGCTACACCTTC,TRBV29-1,NA,NA,TRBJ1-2
CASSYSSGSSLNEQFF,TGTGCCAGCAGTTACTCTAGCGGGAGTAGCTTGAATGAGCAGTTCTTC,TRBV6-5,TRBD2,many,TRBJ2-1
CASSPYGQASNEKLFF,TGTGCCAGCAGCCCCTACGGACAGGCTTCAAATGAAAAACTGTTTTTT,TRBV7-2,TRBD1,many,TRBJ1-4
CSAMGGRRAEAFF,TGCAGTGCTATGGGGGGACGGCGGGCAGAAGCTTTCTTT,TRBV20-1,NA,many,TRBJ1-1
CASSVGGAGSHEQYF,TGTGCCAGCAGCGTAGGGGGGGCAGGATCCCACGAGCAGTACTTC,TRBV9,NA,NA,TRBJ2-7
CASRGEFSYEQYF,TGTGCCAGCAGGGGGGAGTTCTCCTACGAGCAGTACTTC,TRBV3-1,NA,many,TRBJ2-7
CASSVATYPNRNGYTF,TGTGCCAGCAGCGTAGCCACATATCCCAACAGGAATGGCTACACCTTC,TRBV9,NA,few,TRBJ1-2
CASSHPLTRGRYEQFF,TGTGCCAGCAGCCACCCGTTAACGCGCGGGCGTTACGAGCAGTTCTTC,TRBV3-1,NA,NA,TRBJ2-1
CATSDSDRAAFF,TGTGCCACCAGTGACTCTGACAGGGCCGCTTTCTTT,TRBV24-1,TRBD1,many,TRBJ1-1
CASSSPQGTHNEQFF,TGTGCCAGCAGTTCCCCCCAAGGGACTCACAATGAGCAGTTCTTC,TRBV12-3/TRBV12-4,NA,few,TRBJ2-1
CSASTGSPVGTEAFF,TGCAGTGCTTCAACCGGCTCCCCGGTGGGCACTGAAGCTTTCTTT,TRBV20-1,NA,many,TRBJ1-1
CASSSPGLAGGYEQYF,TGTGCCAGCAGTTCCCCGGGACTAGCGGGAGGGTACGAGCAGTACTTC,TRBV28,TRBD2,few,TRBJ2-7